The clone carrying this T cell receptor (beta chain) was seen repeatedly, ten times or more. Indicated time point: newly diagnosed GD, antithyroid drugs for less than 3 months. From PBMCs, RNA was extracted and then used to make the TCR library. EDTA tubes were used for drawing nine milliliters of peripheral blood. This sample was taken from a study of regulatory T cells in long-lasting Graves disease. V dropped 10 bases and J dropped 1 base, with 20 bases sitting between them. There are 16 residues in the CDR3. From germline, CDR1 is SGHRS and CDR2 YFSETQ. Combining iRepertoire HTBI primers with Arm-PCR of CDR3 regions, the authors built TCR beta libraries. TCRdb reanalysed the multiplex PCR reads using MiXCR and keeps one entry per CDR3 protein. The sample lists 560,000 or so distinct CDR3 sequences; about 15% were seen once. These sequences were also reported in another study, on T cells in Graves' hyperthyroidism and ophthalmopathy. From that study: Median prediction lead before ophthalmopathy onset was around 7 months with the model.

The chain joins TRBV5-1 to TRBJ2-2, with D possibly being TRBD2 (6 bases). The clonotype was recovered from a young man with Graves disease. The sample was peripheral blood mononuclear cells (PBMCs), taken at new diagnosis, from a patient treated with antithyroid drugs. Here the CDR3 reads CASATSREWNTGELFF. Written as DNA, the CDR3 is TGCGCCTCCGCAACCTCTCGGGAGTGGAACACCGGGGAGCTGTTTTTT. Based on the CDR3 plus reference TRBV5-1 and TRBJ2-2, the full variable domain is KAGVTQTPRYLIKTRGQQVTLSCSPISGHRSVSWYQQTPGQGLQFLFEYFSETQRNKGNFPGRFSGRQFSNSRSEMNVSTLELGDSALYLCASATSREWNTGELFFGEGSRLTVL.